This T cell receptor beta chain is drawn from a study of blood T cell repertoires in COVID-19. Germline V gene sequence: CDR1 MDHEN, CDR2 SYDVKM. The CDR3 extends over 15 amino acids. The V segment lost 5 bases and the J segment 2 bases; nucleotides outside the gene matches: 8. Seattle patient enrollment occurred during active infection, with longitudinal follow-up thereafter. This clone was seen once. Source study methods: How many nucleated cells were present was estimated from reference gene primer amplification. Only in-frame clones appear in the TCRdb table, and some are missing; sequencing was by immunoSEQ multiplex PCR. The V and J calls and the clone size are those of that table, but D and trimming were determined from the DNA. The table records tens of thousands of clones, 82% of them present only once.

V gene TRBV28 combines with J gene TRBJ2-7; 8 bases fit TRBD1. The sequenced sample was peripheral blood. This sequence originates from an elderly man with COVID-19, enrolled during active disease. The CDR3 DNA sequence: TGTGCCAGCAGTCCGTCCGGGACAGGCGCCTACGAGCAGTACTTC. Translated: CASSPSGTGAYEQYF.